Only a few counts were recorded for the clone carrying this T cell receptor beta chain. The antigen is unknown. The germline V gene has CDR1 LGHDT and CDR2 YNNKEL (reference sequence). CDR3 length: 14 amino acids. The germline V and J ends were trimmed by 4 bases and 6 bases, with 16 bases remaining between them. The source of the sample is a study of regulatory T cells in long-lasting Graves disease. Study-level findings and limits: Persistent patients shared more public clonotypes (under 3,000) than newly diagnosed patients (about 1,000). Patients with persistent disease showed a bias toward TRBV28, TRBJ1-2 and TRBJ2-5.

Arm-PCR with iRepertoire HTBI primers amplified the CDR3 regions for these TCR beta libraries. Original processing notes: The identification of approximately 62 TRBV and roughly 14 TRBJ segments was made across samples. MiXCR, applied by TCRdb to the multiplex PCR reads, yields one record per CDR3 protein. The V and J calls were not made by the authors but by TCRdb's processing. The table lists about 530,000 distinct CDR3 sequences, 15% to 20% of them singletons. Time point denoted: newly diagnosed GD, antithyroid drugs for less than 3 months. Construction of the TCR library relied on RNA isolated from PBMCs. These data were also reused for a study on T cells in Graves' hyperthyroidism and ophthalmopathy. From that study: Ophthalmopathy was identified by the model a median about seven months ahead of onset.

This sequence originates from a woman aged 35-65 years with Graves disease. This sample comprised peripheral blood mononuclear cells (PBMCs), obtained at new diagnosis, from a patient treated with antithyroid drugs. The chain uses TRBV3-1 and TRBJ2-7, with D possibly matching TRBD2 (5 bases). This CDR3 reads CASSPGLTKAEQYF. The DNA of the CDR3 is TGTGCCAGCAGCCCCGGACTTACCAAGGCCGAGCAGTACTTC.